The source of this T cell receptor (beta chain) is a study of identifying expanded T cells in peripheral blood. Findings and caveats of the study: Differentially abundant clones: roughly 1.3 between replicates, 16.4 at roughly 13 days, over 18 at four. Two-week clone count variance significantly increased as total template count grew.

Assay used: immunoSEQ multiplex PCR; TCRdb lists only in-frame clones, some missing. The sample records fewer than 110,000 clones, around 88% being singletons. With 3 bases clipped from V and 1 base from J, the junction kept 14 bases outside the gene matches. Germline CDR1 is LNHNV and CDR2 is YYDKDF (reference sequence). The CDR3 totals 19 residues. To note about this clone: What it binds is not known.

The sample consisted of blood. J is TRBJ2-2 and V is TRBV15; 7 bases fit TRBD2. The sequence was obtained from a person aged 18-70 years in good health. The chain's CDR3 is CATSSPKGLAVRNTGELFF. CDR3 bases: TGTGCCACCAGCAGTCCAAAAGGTCTAGCGGTTAGGAACACCGGGGAGCTGTTTTTT. The variable domain in full, with the rest retrieved from reference TRBV15 and TRBJ2-2, is DAMVIQNPRYQVTQFGKPVTLSCSQTLNHNVMYWYQQKSSQAPKLLFHYYDKDFNNEADTPDNFQSRRPNTSFCFLDIRSPGLGDTAMYLCATSSPKGLAVRNTGELFFGEGSRLTVL.